Listed below are T cell receptor beta chains from one sample, sequenced in a study of shared clonotypes between healthy human individuals. Here immunoSEQ multiplex PCR was the method, and the copy in TCRdb shows in-frame clones only, minus some. The sample consists of about 600,000 clones, more than 95% of them appearing once. Sample: naive CD4+ T cells sorted from blood. The receptors originated from a woman in her 30s in good health. Both conserved end residues are part of each CDR3.

V,CDR3
TRBV9,CASSLWGTEAFF
TRBV11-2,CASSFGRNEKLFF
TRBV19,CASGGPSGNTIYF
TRBV5-1,CASSLGTGDTEAFF
TRBV7-9,CASSYTRDRVLDTQYF
TRBV4-1,CASSPPTLTLFF
TRBV19,CASSIGAGVDGEQFF
TRBV28,CASSLSGYTGELFF
TRBV7-2,CASSYLAGTYNEQFF
TRBV30,CAWSTLGRYEQYF
TRBV6-5,CASRYRTNHEQYF
TRBV2,CASRGGGRNEKLFF
TRBV15,CATSRDTAGNTIYF
TRBV19,CASSIKGTGLKLFTKNIQYF